This TCR beta chain was captured by sequencing in a study of cytomegalovirus exposure and HLA in healthy donors. Note on this clone: Its antigen is as yet unknown.

The data were produced by immunoSEQ multiplex PCR, yet TCRdb's version contains in-frame clones alone and is incomplete. The table has 250,000 or so clones, roughly 87% seen once; the top ten hold around 13%. The CDR3 runs to 16 residues. The junction had 9 bases not matched to a gene; V was cut back by 4 bases and J by 4 bases. Germline CDR1 and CDR2: SGHRS and YFSETQ. Study-wide points: In vitro data verified a few CMV-associated chains as specific for CMV antigens.

It was the approximately 120-subject validation cohort, separate from the approximately 700-subject first cohort, to which the donors belonged. Sample: PBMCs. The genes are TRBV5-1 and TRBJ2-2; 8 nucleotides align to TRBD1. The receptor's source is a man between 18 and 35 years old in good health and CMV-seropositive. In nucleotides, the CDR3 is TGCGCCAGCAGCGGGACGCTACAGGGGGGCACCGGGGAGCTGTTTTTT. Translated, it gives CASSGTLQGGTGELFF.